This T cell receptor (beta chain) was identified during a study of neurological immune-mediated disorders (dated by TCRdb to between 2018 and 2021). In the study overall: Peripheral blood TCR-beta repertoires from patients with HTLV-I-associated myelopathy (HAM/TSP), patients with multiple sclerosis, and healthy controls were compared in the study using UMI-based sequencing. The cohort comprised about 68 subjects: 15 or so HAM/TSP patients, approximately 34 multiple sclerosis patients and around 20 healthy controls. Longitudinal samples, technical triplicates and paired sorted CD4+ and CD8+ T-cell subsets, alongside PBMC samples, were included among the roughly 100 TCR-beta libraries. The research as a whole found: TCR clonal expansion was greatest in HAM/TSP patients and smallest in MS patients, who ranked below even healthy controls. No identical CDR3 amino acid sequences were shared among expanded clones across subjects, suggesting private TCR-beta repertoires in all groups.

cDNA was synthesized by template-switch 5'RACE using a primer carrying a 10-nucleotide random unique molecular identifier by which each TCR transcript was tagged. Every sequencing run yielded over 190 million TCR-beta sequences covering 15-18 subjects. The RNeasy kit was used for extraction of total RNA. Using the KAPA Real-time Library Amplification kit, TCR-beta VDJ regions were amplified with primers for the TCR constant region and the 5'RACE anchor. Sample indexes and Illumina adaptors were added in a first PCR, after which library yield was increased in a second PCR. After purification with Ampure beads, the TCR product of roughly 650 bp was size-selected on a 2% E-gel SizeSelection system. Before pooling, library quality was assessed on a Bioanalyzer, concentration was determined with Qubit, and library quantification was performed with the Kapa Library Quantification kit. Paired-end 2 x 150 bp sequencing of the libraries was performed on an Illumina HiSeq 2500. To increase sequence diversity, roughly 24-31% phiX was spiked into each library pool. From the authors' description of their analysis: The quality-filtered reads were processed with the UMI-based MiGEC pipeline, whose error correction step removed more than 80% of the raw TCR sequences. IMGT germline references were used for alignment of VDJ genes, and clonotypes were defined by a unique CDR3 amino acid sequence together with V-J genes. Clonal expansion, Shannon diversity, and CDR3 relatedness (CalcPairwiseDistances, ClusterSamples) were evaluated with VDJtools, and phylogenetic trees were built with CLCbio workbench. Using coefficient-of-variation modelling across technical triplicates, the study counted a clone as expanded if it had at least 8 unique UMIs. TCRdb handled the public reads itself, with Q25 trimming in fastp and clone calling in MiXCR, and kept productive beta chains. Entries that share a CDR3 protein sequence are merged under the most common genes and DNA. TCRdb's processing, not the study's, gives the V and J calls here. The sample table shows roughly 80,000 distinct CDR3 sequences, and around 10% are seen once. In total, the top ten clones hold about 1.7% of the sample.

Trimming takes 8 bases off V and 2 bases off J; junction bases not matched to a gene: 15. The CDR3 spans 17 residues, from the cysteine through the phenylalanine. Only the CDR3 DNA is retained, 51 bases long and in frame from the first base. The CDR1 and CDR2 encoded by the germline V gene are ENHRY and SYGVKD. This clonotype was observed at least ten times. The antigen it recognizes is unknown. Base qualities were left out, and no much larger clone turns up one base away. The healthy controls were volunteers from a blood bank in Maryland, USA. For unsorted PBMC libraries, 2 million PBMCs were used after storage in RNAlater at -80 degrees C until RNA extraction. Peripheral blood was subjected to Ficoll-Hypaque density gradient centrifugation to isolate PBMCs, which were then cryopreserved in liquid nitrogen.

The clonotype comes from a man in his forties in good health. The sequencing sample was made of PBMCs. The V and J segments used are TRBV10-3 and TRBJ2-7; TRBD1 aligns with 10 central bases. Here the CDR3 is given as CAIGSGTGASSAYEQYF. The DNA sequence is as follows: TGTGCCATCGGATCCGGGACAGGGGCAAGTAGCGCCTACGAGCAGTACTTC.